A selection of T cell receptor beta chains follows, all from one sample in a study of blood T cell repertoires in COVID-19. Here immunoSEQ multiplex PCR was the method, and the copy in TCRdb shows in-frame clones only, minus some. The sample contains under 130,000 clones, around 82% of which appear only once. The sample consisted of peripheral blood. The receptors come from a human donor in a cohort sampled during active or convalescent COVID-19. The CDR3 runs from the conserved cysteine through the conserved F or W. Fields, in order: CDR3 DNA, CDR3 protein, J gene, clone size, D gene, V gene. A D gene is named only where the DNA matches it firmly. Where a row states a size, it is once, few, many or the class of an expanded clone; other rows omit it.

CDR3 DNA: TGTGCCAGCAGCCGCCCGGGACAGACGGCTGGAAACACCATATATTTT
CDR3 protein: CASSRPGQTAGNTIYF
J gene: TRBJ1-3
clone size: NA
D gene: TRBD1
V gene: TRBV4-2

CDR3 DNA: TGTGCCAGCAGCTGGACTAGCGGGGGGTACAATGAGCAGTTCTTC
CDR3 protein: CASSWTSGGYNEQFF
J gene: TRBJ2-1
clone size: NA
D gene: TRBD2
V gene: TRBV7-9

CDR3 DNA: TGTGCCAGCAGTCCAATAAGTCGCGGGATAGGGTATGGCTACACCTTC
CDR3 protein: CASSPISRGIGYGYTF
J gene: TRBJ1-2
clone size: NA
D gene: NA
V gene: TRBV27

CDR3 DNA: TGTGCCAGCAGCGCCCTAGGACAGGGGTTTTACGACTATGGCTACACCTTC
CDR3 protein: CASSALGQGFYDYGYTF
J gene: TRBJ1-2
clone size: NA
D gene: TRBD1
V gene: TRBV3-1/TRBV3-2

CDR3 DNA: TGTGCCAGCAGCCGCGAGATGGGAGGGTCTTACAATGAGCAGTTCTTC
CDR3 protein: CASSREMGGSYNEQFF
J gene: TRBJ2-1
clone size: NA
D gene: TRBD2
V gene: TRBV11-3

CDR3 DNA: TGTGCCAGCCCCCACTCACAGGGGGAATCGTCCAAGAACACTGAAGCTTTCTTT
CDR3 protein: CASPHSQGESSKNTEAFF
J gene: TRBJ1-1
clone size: NA
D gene: TRBD1
V gene: TRBV5-8

CDR3 DNA: TGTGCCAGCACCCAGGGAACAGGGGGCTTGTATGGCTACACCTTC
CDR3 protein: CASTQGTGGLYGYTF
J gene: TRBJ1-2
clone size: few
D gene: TRBD1
V gene: TRBV2

CDR3 DNA: TGTGCCAGCAGCTTAGGAGCCGGACAGGATAATCAGCCCCAGCATTTT
CDR3 protein: CASSLGAGQDNQPQHF
J gene: TRBJ1-5
clone size: NA
D gene: TRBD1
V gene: TRBV7-2

CDR3 DNA: TGTGCCAGCAGTTCCCCCGGACAGGGATCTGGAAACACCATATATTTT
CDR3 protein: CASSSPGQGSGNTIYF
J gene: TRBJ1-3
clone size: NA
D gene: TRBD1
V gene: TRBV28

CDR3 DNA: TGTGCCATCTCCGCCACTCGCGGGGAGACAGATACGCAGTATTTT
CDR3 protein: CAISATRGETDTQYF
J gene: TRBJ2-3
clone size: NA
D gene: NA
V gene: TRBV10-3

CDR3 DNA: TGTGCCAGTAGTATAGATCTAGAAGAAAAACTGTTTTTT
CDR3 protein: CASSIDLEEKLFF
J gene: TRBJ1-4
clone size: NA
D gene: NA
V gene: TRBV19

CDR3 DNA: TGTGCCAGCGGTGTCGGGTTTCTCTCCTACAATGAGCAGTTCTTC
CDR3 protein: CASGVGFLSYNEQFF
J gene: TRBJ2-1
clone size: many
D gene: NA
V gene: TRBV28

CDR3 DNA: TGCGCCAGCAGCTTGGGCAGGCACTTGAACACCGGGGAGCTGTTTTTT
CDR3 protein: CASSLGRHLNTGELFF
J gene: TRBJ2-2
clone size: NA
D gene: NA
V gene: TRBV5-1

CDR3 DNA: TGTGCCAGCAGCTCGGGACAGGGGGCCGTCGAGACTCAGTACTTC
CDR3 protein: CASSSGQGAVETQYF
J gene: TRBJ2-5
clone size: NA
D gene: TRBD1
V gene: TRBV11-2

CDR3 DNA: TGTGCCAGCAGCGGGCGGACAGCCAACCAAGAGACCCAGTACTTC
CDR3 protein: CASSGRTANQETQYF
J gene: TRBJ2-5
clone size: NA
D gene: NA
V gene: TRBV11-3

CDR3 DNA: TGTGCCAGCAGCTTGTCCCTAGCGGGGATCACAGATACGCAGTATTTT
CDR3 protein: CASSLSLAGITDTQYF
J gene: TRBJ2-3
clone size: NA
D gene: TRBD2
V gene: TRBV5-4

CDR3 DNA: TGTGCCAGCAGCCAAGTTTTCGGGACAGGGGATAAACCACCCCTCCACTTT
CDR3 protein: CASSQVFGTGDKPPLHF
J gene: TRBJ1-6
clone size: NA
D gene: TRBD1
V gene: TRBV3-1/TRBV3-2

CDR3 DNA: TGTGCCAGTAGTACACAGGGGGGTTTTTACGAGCAGTACTTC
CDR3 protein: CASSTQGGFYEQYF
J gene: TRBJ2-7
clone size: NA
D gene: TRBD1
V gene: TRBV19

CDR3 DNA: TGTGCCAGCAGACCTCCCGGACAAACCACTGAAGCTTTCTTT
CDR3 protein: CASRPPGQTTEAFF
J gene: TRBJ1-1
clone size: NA
D gene: NA
V gene: TRBV6-5

CDR3 DNA: TGCAGTGCTAGTACGGGATATAACTATGGCTACACCTTC
CDR3 protein: CSASTGYNYGYTF
J gene: TRBJ1-2
clone size: NA
D gene: NA
V gene: TRBV20-1

CDR3 DNA: TGTGCCACCAGCAAGGGGGGGGCAACTGAAGCTTTCTTT
CDR3 protein: CATSKGGATEAFF
J gene: TRBJ1-1
clone size: NA
D gene: NA
V gene: TRBV24-1

CDR3 DNA: TGTGCCAGCAGCCCAGCCACTAGCGGGAGGGAGGAGCTGTTTTTT
CDR3 protein: CASSPATSGREELFF
J gene: TRBJ2-2
clone size: NA
D gene: TRBD2
V gene: TRBV7-6

CDR3 DNA: TGTGCCAGCAACTTCCAGGGGGCTGGGACTGAAGCTTTCTTT
CDR3 protein: CASNFQGAGTEAFF
J gene: TRBJ1-1
clone size: NA
D gene: TRBD1
V gene: TRBV9

CDR3 DNA: TGTGCCAGCAGCGTGGGGGCAGGGTCGTTGGAGACCCAGTACTTC
CDR3 protein: CASSVGAGSLETQYF
J gene: TRBJ2-5
clone size: few
D gene: NA
V gene: TRBV9

CDR3 DNA: TGTGCCAGTAGTATGGGCCTTCGGGAAGGGGAAGCTTTCTTT
CDR3 protein: CASSMGLREGEAFF
J gene: TRBJ1-1
clone size: NA
D gene: NA
V gene: TRBV19

CDR3 DNA: TGTGCCAGCAGCCTAAACCGTGGGGGGACCGCAAGGGATGAAGCTTTCTTT
CDR3 protein: CASSLNRGGTARDEAFF
J gene: TRBJ1-1
clone size: NA
D gene: NA
V gene: TRBV7-9

CDR3 DNA: TGTGCCAGCAGCCCTCAGGGGAGAGTACAAGAGACCCAGTACTTC
CDR3 protein: CASSPQGRVQETQYF
J gene: TRBJ2-5
clone size: NA
D gene: NA
V gene: TRBV7-8

CDR3 DNA: TGTGCCAGTAGTCAACAGGGCAATCAGCCCCAGCATTTT
CDR3 protein: CASSQQGNQPQHF
J gene: TRBJ1-5
clone size: NA
D gene: NA
V gene: TRBV19

CDR3 DNA: TGTGCCATCAGGCCATCAGACTATGGCTACACCTTC
CDR3 protein: CAIRPSDYGYTF
J gene: TRBJ1-2
clone size: NA
D gene: NA
V gene: TRBV10-3

CDR3 DNA: TGTGCCAGTAGCCCAAGAGACAGGGCCTATGGCTACACCTTC
CDR3 protein: CASSPRDRAYGYTF
J gene: TRBJ1-2
clone size: NA
D gene: TRBD1
V gene: TRBV19

CDR3 DNA: TGTGCCAGCGGGGGGGACAGGGACCCAGCCTACGAGCAGTACTTC
CDR3 protein: CASGGDRDPAYEQYF
J gene: TRBJ2-7
clone size: few
D gene: TRBD1
V gene: TRBV27

CDR3 DNA: TGTGCCAGCAACCCGGGGAGGGAAAAACTGTTTTTT
CDR3 protein: CASNPGREKLFF
J gene: TRBJ1-4
clone size: NA
D gene: NA
V gene: TRBV7-6